The 18 T cell receptor beta chains in this list originate from one sample, sequenced in a study of T cells in Graves' hyperthyroidism and ophthalmopathy. The source material, RNA transcripts, was used to amplify TCR beta CDR3 regions. A set of HTBI primers served as the primers for a first-round RT-PCR of the TCR CDR3. One entry per CDR3 protein results from TCRdb running MiXCR on the multiplex PCR reads. The repertoire includes about 610,000 distinct CDR3 sequences, 46% of them detected once, and more than 7% sits in the top ten. The sample taken for sequencing was peripheral blood or thyroid tissue (not recorded which). The source is a woman aged 18-29 years with Graves' hyperthyroidism.

This chain connects TRBV11-1 to TRBJ2-7; 10 bases fit TRBD2. Germline V gene sequence: CDR1 SGHAT, CDR2 FQDESV (reference sequence). The length of the CDR3 is 18 residues. V shed 4 bases and J 4 bases; nucleotides not matched to a gene: 16. The CDR3 loop is CASSSIVLAGLATYEQYF. Written as DNA, the CDR3 is TGTGCCAGCAGCTCGATCGTACTAGCGGGACTAGCGACTTACGAGCAGTACTTC.

This clonotype has ten or more counts. The gene calls are TRBV12-3 or TRBV12-4 and TRBJ2-5, with a tentative D call TRBD1 (8 bases). Trimming left V 6 bases short and J 5 bases short, with 16 bases between. The CDR3 length is 14 residues. DNA for the CDR3: TGTGCCAGCAGCGCGGACAGGGAGGGGGAGACCCAGTACTTC. Residues: CASSADREGETQYF.

A note on this clonotype: The missing conserved phenylalanine or tryptophan at the end of this CDR3 makes a read error likely. The gene calls are TRBV15 and TRBJ2-3; D is ambiguous. Deletions cut 0 bases from V and 0 bases from J, with 13 bases between. Germline V CDR1 and CDR2: LNHNV, YYDKDF (reference sequence). CDR3 length equals 17 residues. The CDR3 bases are TGTGCCACCAGCAGAGACCGTCGGGCGGAGAGCACAGATACGCAGTATCTT. Translating it yields CATSRDRRAESTDTQYL.

The sample holds a few counts of this clonotype. The chain links TRBV19 to TRBJ1-3; a possible D gene is TRBD1 (6 bases). The CDR3 contains 15 residues. V shed 5 bases and J shed 1 base, with 12 bases lying between them. CDR1 is LNHDA, CDR2 SQIVND, per germline (reference sequence). The CDR3 loop is CASSAGQPSGNTIYF. CDR3 bases: TGTGCCAGTAGTGCCGGACAGCCTTCTGGAAACACCATATATTTT.

This sequence joins TRBV10-3 and TRBJ2-5, with D tentatively TRBD1 or TRBD2 (5 bases each). Trimming took 10 bases from V and 9 from J, leaving 24 bases between them. In germline, CDR1 is ENHRY, CDR2 SYGVKD. The CDR3 extends over 14 amino acids. CDR3 DNA sequence: TGTGCCAGCACCCCAGTGGGGCCTGTGGAGGCCCAGTACTTC. Amino acids: CASTPVGPVEAQYF.

The J gene is TRBJ2-5, the V gene TRBV29-1; TRBD2 might be the D (6 bases). Germline-derived CDR1 and CDR2 are SQVTM and ANQGSEA. This CDR3 is 14 amino acids long. V lost 1 base, J lost 2 bases, and 11 bases lay in between. The CDR3 here is CSVEGQGGQETQYF. The CDR3 coding sequence is TGCAGCGTTGAAGGGCAGGGAGGACAAGAGACCCAGTACTTC.

The chain carries TRBV20-1 and TRBJ1-2; 10 bases map to TRBD1. J was trimmed by 6 bases and V by 3 bases; bases with no gene match: 7. The CDR3 length is 14 residues. Germline V CDR1 and CDR2: DFQATT, SNEGSKA (reference sequence). The chain's CDR3 is CSASGDRGFDGYTF. In DNA, the CDR3 is TGCAGTGCTAGCGGGGACAGGGGTTTTGATGGCTACACCTTC.

This clonotype was observed many times. The chain recombines TRBV10-1 with TRBJ2-5; no firm D call. Germline CDR1 WNHNN, CDR2 SYGVQD (reference sequence). Trimming took 0 bases from V and 10 from J, leaving 0 bases between them. The CDR3 has 9 amino acids. The CDR3 reads CASSESQYF. CDR3 sequence (DNA): TGCGCCAGCAGTGAGTCCCAGTACTTC.

The chain employs TRBV7-9 and TRBJ1-5; no clear D gene. CDR1 and CDR2 from the germline V gene are SEHNR and FQNEAQ (reference sequence). Trimming took 5 bases from V and 13 from J, leaving 15 bases between them. The length of the CDR3 is 12 residues. CDR3 sequence (DNA): TGTGCCAGCAGCGCATCGCACAGTCCGCAGCATTTT. This encodes CASSASHSPQHF. The full variable domain, with the rest looked up from reference TRBV7-9 and TRBJ1-5, is DTGVSQNPRHKITKRGQNVTFRCDPISEHNRLYWYRQTLGQGPEFLTYFQNEAQLEKSRLLSDRFSAERPKGSFSTLEIQRTEQGDSAMYLCASSASHSPQHFGDGTRLSIL.

This clonotype has ten or more counts. The chain carries TRBV29-1 and TRBJ2-7; D possibly corresponds to TRBD1 (7 bases). The V end lost 6 bases, the J end lost 7 bases, and 19 bases lay between the germline ends. The CDR3 loop spans 13 amino acids. The V gene's germline CDR1 is SQVTM and CDR2 ANQGSEA. The chain's CDR3 is CSVEGTVGDEQYF. CDR3 in DNA: TGCAGCGTGGAGGGGACAGTAGGGGATGAGCAGTACTTC.

The genes are TRBV7-9 and TRBJ2-6, with 9 nucleotides matching TRBD2. Germline V lookup: CDR1 SEHNR, CDR2 FQNEAQ (reference sequence). Trimming at V came to 2 bases and at J to 0 bases, leaving 8 bases not matched to a gene. This CDR3 has 19 amino acids. CDR3 loop: CASSLSSGSPYSGANVLTF. The CDR3 DNA follows: TGTGCCAGCAGCTTAAGTAGCGGGAGTCCCTACTCTGGGGCCAACGTCCTGACTTTC.

About this clonotype: One end of the junction fails to match germline, which may point to a read error. The rearrangement links TRBV2 to TRBJ1-1; D is unresolved. The germline V gene has CDR1 SNHLY and CDR2 FYNNEI. The CDR3 sequence is 14 residues long. CDR3 DNA: TGTGCCAGCAGGAAGATAGCGGGTCGCACTGAAGCTTCCTTT. This codes for CASRKIAGRTEASF.

This clonotype was found many times. J is TRBJ1-2 and V is TRBV29-1; D gene unclear. Trimming shortened V by 0 bases and J by 7 bases, and 15 bases separated the two germline ends. The CDR3 sequence is 14 residues long. From germline, CDR1 is SQVTM and CDR2 ANQGSEA. CDR3 DNA: TGCAGCGTTGAAGATCCCCCGCAGCCCGGTGGCTACACCTTC. It yields the protein CSVEDPPQPGGYTF. The full variable domain, completed using reference TRBV29-1 and TRBJ1-2, is SAVISQKPSRDICQRGTSLTIQCQVDSQVTMMFWYRQQPGQSLTLIATANQGSEATYESGFVIDKFPISRPNLTFSTLTVSNMSPEDSSIYLCSVEDPPQPGGYTFGSGTRLTVV.

The V gene is TRBV16, the J gene TRBJ1-5; D is unclear. Germline CDR1 reads KGHSY; CDR2 reads FQNENV. Trimming shortened V by 2 bases and J by 2 bases, and 7 bases separated the two germline ends. The CDR3 spans 14 residues. The chain's CDR3 is CASSQRSGNQPQHF. CDR3 bases: TGTGCCAGCAGCCAAAGGTCAGGCAATCAGCCCCAGCATTTT. Full variable domain (outside the CDR3, taken from reference TRBV16 and TRBJ1-5): GEEVAQTPKHLVRGEGQKAKLYCAPIKGHSYVFWYQQVLKNEFKFLISFQNENVFDETGMPKERFSAKCLPNSPCSLEIQATKLEDSAVYFCASSQRSGNQPQHFGDGTRLSIL.

V is TRBV7-8 and J is TRBJ2-7, with a tentative D call TRBD2 (5 bases). Germline V gives CDR1 SGHVS, CDR2 FQNEAQ. The length of the CDR3 is 14 residues. Trimming left V 1 base short and J 7 bases short, with 14 bases between. The CDR3 sequence: CASSLERAYNEQYF. CDR3 DNA: TGTGCCAGCAGCTTAGAGAGGGCCTACAATGAGCAGTACTTC.

This clonotype has a handful of counts. This chain connects TRBV12-3 or TRBV12-4 to TRBJ2-7; D may be TRBD2 (6 bases). Trimming took off 3 bases at V and 7 bases at J, with 28 bases between the two ends. The CDR3 is 18 residues long. The CDR3 DNA sequence: TGTGCCAGCAGTTTTCTGGTGGTGGAGGGAACCTCTCGTGGGGAGCAGTACTTC. Translating gives CASSFLVVEGTSRGEQYF.

This clonotype showed up many times. This chain connects TRBV12-3 or TRBV12-4 to TRBJ2-7; tentative D call: TRBD1 (5 bases). This CDR3 contains 13 residues. The germline V and J ends were trimmed by 4 bases and 3 bases, with 10 bases remaining between them. The CDR3 sequence: CASSWSRDYEQYF. The CDR3 nucleotides are TGTGCCAGCAGTTGGAGCAGGGACTACGAGCAGTACTTC.

This clonotype was detected only once. In this CDR3 the conserved last residue, phenylalanine or tryptophan, is missing, so a read error is likely. No DNA is shown, since the ends of the CDR3 on it are uncertain; the CDR3 is the one TCRdb lists. The J gene is TRBJ1-2, the V gene TRBV7-9. The CDR3 is 8 amino acids in total, end residues counted. Germline CDR1 reads SEHNR; CDR2 reads FQNEAQ (reference sequence). The CDR3 sequence: CASSLGSR.